The source of this T cell receptor beta chain is a study of blood T cell repertoires in COVID-19. As for the study in general: Samples of COVID-19 (acute and convalescent) were obtained from the United States, Italy and Spain. The cDNA or gDNA used as material had been derived from T cells, B-cell-depleted T cells, or PBMCs.

Trimming cost V 0 bases and J 2 bases, with 12 bases left between them. CDR3 length: 16 residues. Germline V gene sequence: CDR1 LGHNA, CDR2 YNFKEQ. Authors' processing steps: Reference gene primer amplification gave nucleated cell count estimates. Using immunoSEQ multiplex PCR, the repertoire was profiled, and TCRdb retains in-frame clones only, with some absent. The DNA gave D and trimming, while V, J and clone size come from that table. The table lists around 140,000 clones, about 79% of them singletons. The TCR sequence derives from a woman aged 80 or over with active or convalescent COVID-19. The chain is built from TRBV4-2 and TRBJ2-3, with TRBD1 as a possible D gene (6 bases). The specimen sequenced was peripheral blood. The CDR3 coding sequence is TGTGCCAGCAGCCAAGAGGACAGAGCCTACACAGATACGCAGTATTTT. Protein product: CASSQEDRAYTDTQYF.